These 27 T cell receptor beta chains were all obtained from the same sample, sequenced in a study of T cells in women clearing cervical HPV infection. The data were produced by immunoSEQ multiplex PCR, yet TCRdb's version contains in-frame clones alone and is incomplete. The sample has about 30,000 clones. Sequenced sample: blood buffy coat. The receptors were gathered from a woman between 18 and 70 years old with a cervical HPV16 infection that either progressed to CIN3+ or cleared (not recorded which).

On this clone itself: The read terminates 3 residues ahead of where the CDR3 ends, so the germline J gene completes it. In the same sample, other DNA sequences code for this CDR3. The chain is built from TRBV18 and TRBJ2-5, with 10 nucleotides matching TRBD1. CDR3 length: 16 amino acids. CDR1 and CDR2 (germline): KGHSH, LQKENI. V was clipped by 3 bases and J by 3 bases; unmatched bases: 7. CDR3 sequence reads: CASSPLYGQGEETQYF. The DNA read from the CDR3 is TGTGCCAGCTCACCGCTTTATGGACAGGGGGAAGAGACC.

Details on this clone: Read sequence stops 3 residues before the CDR3 end, and the germline J gene provides the missing end. The V and J genes are TRBV19 and TRBJ2-3; D perhaps matches TRBD1 (6 bases). Germline V gives CDR1 LNHDA, CDR2 SQIVND (reference sequence). Between the trimmed V and J ends, which lost 6 bases and 5 bases, there was a span of 18 bases. CDR3 length equals 15 residues. The CDR3 loop reads CASSTGTSGVDTQYF. CDR3 DNA, as far as it was read: TGTGCCAGTAGCACCGGGACAAGTGGGGTAGATACG.

Worth noting for this clone: The read gets to within 3 residues of the CDR3 end, and the germline J gene fills in the rest. The V and J genes are TRBV6-2 or TRBV6-3 and TRBJ2-1; 13 bases align to TRBD2. The CDR3 is made up of 16 amino acids. Trimming cost V 5 bases and J 8 bases; bases outside gene matches: 9. Germline CDR1 MNHEY, CDR2 SVGEGT. CDR3 amino acids: CASSPRTSGSNDEQFF. CDR3 DNA, as far as it was read: TGTGCCAGCAGTCCCAGGACTAGCGGGAGCAACGATGAG.

Comment on this clone: The sequence runs out 3 residues before the end of the CDR3; the remainder is reconstructed from the germline J gene. The chain uses TRBV11-3 and TRBJ2-7, with D possibly matching TRBD2 (6 bases). V gave up 5 bases and J gave up 5 bases, with 19 bases separating them. The germline V gene has CDR1 SGHNT and CDR2 YENEEA. The CDR3 consists of 15 residues. The CDR3 DNA, read in part, is TGTGCCAGCAGCCCCAACCAACTAGCTATCCACGAG. Translated, it gives CASSPNQLAIHE. The entire CDR3 is CASSPNQLAIHEQYF.

This clone is labeled medium-sized based on frequency. The observed sequence ends 3 residues before the CDR3 terminus, with the missing tail filled in from the germline J gene. The gene calls are TRBV9 and TRBJ2-1; D is possibly TRBD1 (5 bases). The CDR3 consists of 14 residues. Trimming stripped 3 bases from V and 5 bases from J, with 12 bases between. The germline gives CDR1 SGDLS, CDR2 YYNGEE. The CDR3 region is CASSAAGLNNEQFF. The part of the CDR3 DNA that was read is TGTGCCAGCAGCGCCGCAGGGTTGAACAATGAG. Filled out from reference TRBV9 and TRBJ2-1, the complete variable domain reads DSGVTQTPKHLITATGQRVTLRCSPRSGDLSVYWYQQSLDQGLQFLIQYYNGEERAKGNILERFSAQQFPDLHSELNLSSLELGDSALYFCASSAAGLNNEQFFGPGTRLTVL.

In regard to this clone: The read is 3 residues too short to cover the CDR3 end, so that end is filled in from the germline J gene. The chain has TRBV20-1 and TRBJ2-3, with D perhaps matching TRBD2 (5 bases). This CDR3 has 14 amino acids. Trimming pared 0 bases from V and 1 base from J, leaving 8 bases between. CDR1 is DFQATT, CDR2 SNEGSKA, per germline (reference sequence). Incomplete CDR3 DNA: TGCAGTGCTAGAGATCTCGGGGGCACAGATACG. Amino acids: CSARDLGGTDT. The full CDR3 sequence reads CSARDLGGTDTQYF.

The CDR3 sequence is CASSEGGGAAPYEQYF. Incomplete CDR3 DNA: TGTGCCAGCAGTGAAGGGGGGGGCGCAGCCCCCTACGAG. The V gene is TRBV2, the J gene TRBJ2-7; TRBD2 might be the D (7 bases). From the germline J gene comes the end of the CDR3, since the read stops 3 residues before it. Looked up from germline, CDR1 is SNHLY and CDR2 is FYNNEI. Trimming took 1 base from V and 2 from J, leaving 15 bases between them. The CDR3 is made up of 16 amino acids.

The sequenced part of the CDR3 DNA is TGTGCCAGCAGTTACGGAGGGTATGGC. Its translation is CASSYGGYG. Given in full, the CDR3 is CASSYGGYGYTF. The genes are TRBV6-2 or TRBV6-3 and TRBJ1-2; no firm D call. The CDR3 end falls 3 residues outside the read, so it is completed with the germline J gene. CDR3 length: 12 amino acids. Per the germline V gene, CDR1 is MNHEY and CDR2 is SVGEGT. Trimming shortened V by 2 bases and J by 5 bases, and 6 bases separated the two germline ends.

Comment on this clone: The read stops 3 residues short of the end of the CDR3; the missing end is completed from the germline J gene. V gene TRBV11-2 combines with J gene TRBJ2-7; perhaps TRBD1 as D (5 bases). CDR3 length: 15 amino acids. Trimming left V 1 base short and J 0 bases short, with 10 bases between. CDR1 is SGHAT, CDR2 FQNNGV, per germline. The sequenced part of the CDR3 DNA is TGTGCCAGCAGCTTAGGGGCAGGGCACTCCTACGAG. Translated: CASSLGAGHSYE. The CDR3 in full is CASSLGAGHSYEQYF.

Points on this clone: Read data end 3 residues before the CDR3 end; the end is taken from the germline J gene. The rearrangement uses TRBV2 and TRBJ2-7; no firm D call. V shed 8 bases and J shed 0 bases, with 17 bases lying between them. The length of the CDR3 is 15 residues. In germline, CDR1 is SNHLY, CDR2 FYNNEI. The CDR3 is CASLDPTLISYEQYF. Incomplete CDR3 DNA: TGTGCCAGCTTAGATCCTACCCTAATCTCCTACGAG.

Worth noting for this clone: The CDR3 is cut off 3 residues early in the read; its end comes from the germline J gene. The chain combines TRBV2 with TRBJ2-2; tentatively, D is TRBD1 (6 bases). The germline V gene encodes CDR1 SNHLY and CDR2 FYNNEI. The CDR3 sequence is 15 residues long. Trimming stripped 5 bases from V and 5 bases from J, with 15 bases between. CDR3 residues: CASSQDRLRTGELFF. The DNA read from the CDR3 is TGTGCCAGCAGTCAAGACAGGTTAAGAACCGGGGAG.

To note about this clone: From the germline J gene comes the end of the CDR3, since the read stops 3 residues before it. This rearrangement joins TRBV2 to TRBJ2-3, with 12 bases aligning to TRBD2. The germline V gene has CDR1 SNHLY and CDR2 FYNNEI. This CDR3 region has 16 residues. V shed 1 base, J shed 1 base, and the junction held 0 bases outside the gene matches. The covered CDR3 bases are TGTGCCAGCAGTGAAGGGACTAGCGGGGGCACAGATACG. Its translation is CASSEGTSGGTDT. In full, the CDR3 reads CASSEGTSGGTDTQYF.

In regard to this clone: The read halts 3 residues ahead of the CDR3 end, with the missing end drawn from the germline J gene. This sequence joins TRBV18 and TRBJ1-5; D not resolved. CDR1 KGHSH and CDR2 LQKENI come from the germline V gene. Trimming cost V 0 bases and J 2 bases, with 8 bases left between them. CDR3 length equals 15 residues. The CDR3 loop reads CASSPPGDGNQPQHF. The CDR3 bases that were read are TGTGCCAGCTCACCACCCGGGGATGGCAATCAGCCC.

Comments on this clone: The DNA ends 3 residues before the CDR3 does, and the rest of the CDR3 is filled in from the germline J gene. The chain joins TRBV7-6 to TRBJ2-5; 9 nucleotides match TRBD1. This CDR3 is built from 15 residues. With 5 bases clipped from V and 5 bases from J, the junction kept 9 bases outside the gene matches. Germline V gene sequence: CDR1 SGHVS, CDR2 FNYEAQ. The CDR3 DNA, read in part, is TGTGCCAGCAGCCGACAGGACAGGGGCGGGGAGACC. Protein product: CASSRQDRGGET. The CDR3 in its entirety is CASSRQDRGGETQYF.

On this clone itself: Sequencing ends 3 residues short of the CDR3 end; the germline J gene provides the rest. V gene TRBV20-1 combines with J gene TRBJ2-2; TRBD2 matches 8 bases. The junction had 5 bases not matched to a gene; V was cut back by 5 bases and J by 3 bases. Germline CDR1 DFQATT, CDR2 SNEGSKA (reference sequence). The CDR3 sequence is 14 residues long. The CDR3: CSAGSGRDTGELFF. Partial CDR3 DNA: TGCAGTGCTGGAAGCGGGAGAGACACCGGGGAG.

About this clone: The CDR3 end lies 3 residues beyond the end of the read and is filled in from the germline J gene. The chain is built from TRBV29-1 and TRBJ1-1, with 9 nucleotides matching TRBD1. This CDR3 region has 14 residues. Trimming cost V 3 bases and J 3 bases; bases outside gene matches: 5. Germline lookup yields CDR1 SQVTM and CDR2 ANQGSEA. The CDR3 here is CSVDDRGTYTEAFF. The part of the CDR3 DNA that was read is TGCAGCGTTGATGACAGGGGGACATACACTGAA.

With regard to this clone: The read terminates 3 residues before the CDR3 end, so the remaining end is supplied by the germline J gene. The chain links TRBV19 to TRBJ1-1, with D possibly TRBD1 on 6 matching bases. CDR3 length equals 14 residues. Germline CDR1 and CDR2: LNHDA and SQIVND (reference sequence). Trimming cost V 4 bases and J 7 bases, with 16 bases left between them. This chain's CDR3 is CASSKQGVGIEAFF. The covered CDR3 bases are TGTGCCAGTAGTAAACAGGGAGTGGGCATTGAA.

A note on this clone: The read finishes 3 residues shy of the CDR3 end, and the germline J gene is used to complete it. This rearrangement joins TRBV7-9 to TRBJ2-5; D perhaps matches TRBD2 (5 bases). The V gene lost 3 bases and the J gene lost 4 bases, with 6 bases spanning the gap. The CDR3 has 12 residues. The germline gives CDR1 SEHNR, CDR2 FQNEAQ (reference sequence). CDR3 protein: CASSFSGETQYF. CDR3 bases read: TGTGCCAGCAGCTTCAGCGGAGAGACC. The variable domain in full, completed from reference TRBV7-9 and TRBJ2-5, reads DTGVSQNPRHKITKRGQNVTFRCDPISEHNRLYWYRQTLGQGPEFLTYFQNEAQLEKSRLLSDRFSAERPKGSFSTLEIQRTEQGDSAMYLCASSFSGETQYFGPGTRLLVL.

Worth noting for this clone: The read terminates 3 residues before the CDR3 end, so the remaining end is supplied by the germline J gene. V usage is TRBV19 and J usage is TRBJ2-1, with 9 bases lining up with TRBD2. The CDR3 contains 14 residues. The V segment lost 9 bases and the J segment 1 base; nucleotides outside the gene matches: 4. Germline V gene lookup returns CDR1 LNHDA and CDR2 SQIVND (reference sequence). The CDR3 region is CASSLAGSYNEQFF. The part of the CDR3 DNA that was read is TGTGCCAGCTCCCTAGCGGGGTCCTACAATGAG.

As concerns this clone: The read gets to within 3 residues of the CDR3 end, and the germline J gene fills in the rest. The V and J genes are TRBV20-1 and TRBJ2-1; possible D gene TRBD1, 6 bases. The V gene's germline CDR1 is DFQATT and CDR2 SNEGSKA (reference sequence). V was pared by 1 base and J by 2 bases, with 12 bases between. This CDR3 comprises 15 residues. CDR3 protein: CSARVRGRPYNEQFF. Partial CDR3 DNA: TGCAGTGCTAGAGTCAGGGGAAGGCCCTACAATGAG.

The sequenced part of the CDR3 DNA is TGTGCCAGCAGCCAAGATTTACTAGCGGGAGGGAGGAAAGAGACC. This codes for CASSQDLLAGGRKET. The complete CDR3 sequence is CASSQDLLAGGRKETQYF. The chain uses TRBV14 and TRBJ2-5, with 13 bases fitting TRBD2. The read is 3 residues too short to cover the CDR3 end, so that end is filled in from the germline J gene. Germline V gene sequence: CDR1 SGHDN, CDR2 FVKESK. CDR3 size: 18 residues. Trimming took 0 bases from V and 3 from J; bases not matched to a gene: 7.

On this clone itself: The observed sequence ends 3 residues before the CDR3 terminus, with the missing tail filled in from the germline J gene. The chain recombines TRBV7-9 with TRBJ1-2; no reliable D call. CDR3 length: 13 amino acids. Germline CDR1 and CDR2: SEHNR and FQNEAQ (reference sequence). The CDR3 DNA, read in part, is TGTGCCAGCAGCGCCCGACTAGCAGATGAC. Its translation is CASSARLADD. The complete CDR3 sequence is CASSARLADDYTF. The full variable domain, in which reference TRBV7-9 and TRBJ1-2 provide the parts outside the CDR3, is DTGVSQNPRHKITKRGQNVTFRCDPISEHNRLYWYRQTLGQGPEFLTYFQNEAQLEKSRLLSDRFSAERPKGSFSTLEIQRTEQGDSAMYLCASSARLADDYTFGSGTRLTVV.

About this clone: The DNA ends 3 residues before the CDR3 does, and the rest of the CDR3 is filled in from the germline J gene. This chain connects TRBV5-1 to TRBJ1-6, with a tentative D call TRBD1 (6 bases). Between the trimmed V and J ends, which lost 0 bases and 7 bases, there was a span of 17 bases. CDR3 length: 17 residues. CDR1 SGHRS and CDR2 YFSETQ come from the germline V gene. The covered CDR3 bases are TGCGCCAGCAGCTTGGCCCTGGACAGCAAAAGGAATTCACCC. It specifies CASSLALDSKRNSP. The CDR3 in its entirety is CASSLALDSKRNSPLHF. The variable domain in full, completed from reference TRBV5-1 and TRBJ1-6, reads KAGVTQTPRYLIKTRGQQVTLSCSPISGHRSVSWYQQTPGQGLQFLFEYFSETQRNKGNFPGRFSGRQFSNSRSEMNVSTLELGDSALYLCASSLALDSKRNSPLHFGNGTRLTVT.

Regarding this clone: The DNA ends 3 residues before the CDR3 does, and the rest of the CDR3 is filled in from the germline J gene. The chain employs TRBV4-1 and TRBJ1-2, with a weak D call TRBD1 (6 bases). Trimming removed 3 bases at V and 6 bases at J, with 11 bases between. From germline, CDR1 is MGHRA and CDR2 YSYEKL. This CDR3 has 13 amino acids. Here the CDR3 reads CASSQVWDNGYTF. The covered CDR3 bases are TGCGCCAGCAGCCAGGTATGGGACAATGGC.

A note on this clone: Read sequence stops 3 residues before the CDR3 end, and the germline J gene provides the missing end. This rearrangement joins TRBV7-3 to TRBJ2-5; weak D call: TRBD1 (5 bases). Trimming took 4 bases from V and 2 from J, leaving 14 bases between them. In germline, CDR1 is SGHTA, CDR2 FQGTGA. This CDR3 is 15 amino acids long. The CDR3: CASSSQGGGQETQYF. The DNA read from the CDR3 is TGTGCCAGCAGCTCGCAGGGCGGTGGTCAAGAGACC.

Remarks on this clone: The sequence runs out 3 residues before the end of the CDR3; the remainder is reconstructed from the germline J gene. This chain uses TRBV13 with TRBJ1-4; 7 bases match TRBD1. Germline V CDR1 and CDR2: PRHDT, FYEKMQ (reference sequence). The trim removed 5 bases at V and 3 bases at J, leaving 3 bases unmatched. The CDR3 has 14 residues. The CDR3: CASSPGTANEKLFF. The CDR3 DNA, read in part, is TGTGCCAGCAGCCCAGGGACAGCTAATGAAAAA.

Concerning this clone: The read ends 3 residues early relative to the CDR3; the germline J gene fills the gap. This chain connects TRBV20-1 to TRBJ1-4, with D tentatively TRBD1 (5 bases). This CDR3 spans 16 amino acids. Trimming pared 1 base from V and 4 bases from J, leaving 16 bases between. In germline, CDR1 is DFQATT, CDR2 SNEGSKA (reference sequence). CDR3 region: CSARVGGSLHNEKLFF. The DNA read from the CDR3 is TGCAGTGCTAGAGTCGGGGGATCCCTCCATAATGAAAAA.